This entry describes one TCR beta chain. Germline CDR1 is LNHDA and CDR2 is SQIVND (reference sequence). Trimming left V 5 bases short and J 0 bases short, with 10 bases between. The CDR3 is 15 residues long. Per the authors' pipeline: By means of reference gene primer amplification, nucleated cell counts were estimated. This table comes from immunoSEQ multiplex PCR, and its TCRdb copy is limited to in-frame clones, with some not included. The D gene and trimming were derived from the DNA, and the V and J assignments and clone size from that table. The sample has 150,000 to 200,000 clones; roughly 83% are singletons. The data belong to a study of blood T cell repertoires in COVID-19. Study information: Samples of COVID-19 (acute and convalescent) were obtained from the United States, Italy and Spain. T cells, B-cell-depleted T cells, or PBMCs supplied cDNA or gDNA.

Sequenced sample: peripheral blood. The chain recombines TRBV19 with TRBJ2-2; D not resolved. This receptor was identified in a woman of 80 years or more with active or convalescent COVID-19. The CDR3 protein is CASSGRGANTGELFF. In nucleotides, the CDR3 is TGTGCCAGTAGTGGCCGCGGAGCGAACACCGGGGAGCTGTTTTTT.